The clone carrying this T cell receptor beta chain was observed a single time. The source of the sample is a study of blood T cell repertoires in COVID-19. Data came from immunoSEQ multiplex PCR; TCRdb stores just in-frame clones and leaves some out. The sample yields roughly 250,000 clones, around 80% seen once. V was shortened by 3 bases and J by 8 bases, with 11 bases between the two germline ends. Germline V gene lookup returns CDR1 MNHNY and CDR2 SVGAGI (reference sequence). The CDR3 covers 14 residues. This receptor was identified in a woman aged 40 to 50 with active or convalescent COVID-19. The chain is built from TRBV6-6 and TRBJ1-6, with D tentatively TRBD1 (5 bases). Sequencing was performed on peripheral blood. The CDR3 region has the DNA TGTGCCAGCAGTTATCGGCAGGGTGATTCACCCCTCCACTTT. Its protein is CASSYRQGDSPLHF.